Presented here are 18 T cell receptor beta chains from one specimen sequenced in a study of blood T cell repertoires in COVID-19. Measured with immunoSEQ multiplex PCR; TCRdb has only the in-frame clones, and not every one. This sample has 150,000 to 200,000 clones; around 87% occur once, and the top ten carry approximately 12%. The specimen sequenced was peripheral blood. The source of these receptors is a woman aged 65 to 85 with COVID-19, enrolled during active disease.

As DNA, the CDR3 is TGTGCCAGCAGCTTAGGGGGGGAGGCTGGGAACATTCAGTACTTC. This translates into CASSLGGEAGNIQYF. J is TRBJ2-4 and V is TRBV11-3; the D gene is possibly TRBD2 (6 bases). Germline CDR1 SGHNT, CDR2 YENEEA. The CDR3 extends over 15 amino acids. V was pared by 1 base and J by 7 bases, with 14 bases between.

J is TRBJ1-5 and V is TRBV5-6, with a possible D match to TRBD1 (5 bases). V lost 0 bases and J 4 bases, leaving 5 bases between the germline ends. The CDR3 consists of 13 residues. The germline V gene has CDR1 SGHDT and CDR2 YYEEEE. This chain's CDR3 is CASSLGTNQPQHF. The CDR3 nucleotides read TGTGCCAGCAGCTTGGGGACAAATCAGCCCCAGCATTTT.

CDR3 DNA sequence: TGTGCCAGCAGAACTACGGGACCCCTCCACTTT. This gives the protein CASRTTGPLHF. V and J are TRBV6-5 and TRBJ1-6; D gene unclear. The CDR3 covers 11 residues. V lost 6 bases and J lost 12, with 9 bases in between. Germline assignment: CDR1 MNHEY and CDR2 SVGAGI.

This clone showed up just once. CDR3 residues: CSVGPSEGTQYF. The CDR3 nucleotides are TGCAGCGTTGGACCATCCGAGGGGACCCAGTACTTC. The V and J genes are TRBV29-1 and TRBJ2-5; D might be TRBD2 (5 bases). The germline gives CDR1 SQVTM, CDR2 ANQGSEA. V dropped 4 bases and J dropped 7 bases, with 13 bases sitting between them. This CDR3 comprises 12 residues. Variable domain in full (rest from reference TRBV29-1 and TRBJ2-5): SAVISQKPSRDICQRGTSLTIQCQVDSQVTMMFWYRQQPGQSLTLIATANQGSEATYESGFVIDKFPISRPNLTFSTLTVSNMSPEDSSIYLCSVGPSEGTQYFGPGTRLLVL.

In this sample, this clone turned up once. In DNA form, the CDR3 reads TGTGCCAGCAGTCTCCCTAGCGTTCAGGATACGCAGTATTTT. Translation: CASSLPSVQDTQYF. The rearrangement joins TRBV9 to TRBJ2-3, with a weak D call TRBD2 (6 bases). This CDR3 spans 14 amino acids. V was shortened by 5 bases and J by 6 bases, with 16 bases between the two germline ends. Germline V gene data show CDR1 as SGDLS and CDR2 as YYNGEE.

The CDR3, as DNA: TGTGCCAGCAGGGATGACAGCTCTGGAAACACCATATATTTT. Its protein is CASRDDSSGNTIYF. The V and J genes are TRBV9 and TRBJ1-3; a possible D gene is TRBD1 (5 bases). V was shortened by 5 bases and J by 0 bases, with 9 bases between the two germline ends. This CDR3 is built from 14 residues. Looked up from germline, CDR1 is SGDLS and CDR2 is YYNGEE.

The rearrangement joins TRBV3-1 (or the pseudogene TRBV3-2) to TRBJ1-6, with 8 bases matching TRBD1. This CDR3 contains 16 residues. J was trimmed by 11 bases and V by 0 bases; bases with no gene match: 9. Per germline, CDR1 LGHDT and CDR2 YNNKEL (reference sequence). The CDR3, as DNA: TGTGCCAGCAGCCAAGATAGTGGACAGGGTGTGGCACCCCTCCACTTT. It encodes CASSQDSGQGVAPLHF.

The chain carries TRBV19 and TRBJ1-4, with 7 bases lining up with TRBD1. The CDR3 loop spans 14 amino acids. The germline V gene has CDR1 LNHDA and CDR2 SQIVND (reference sequence). Trimming cost V 5 bases and J 5 bases; bases outside gene matches: 5. The CDR3 sequence is CASSLGQLNEKLFF. The CDR3 DNA sequence: TGTGCCAGTAGTCTGGGACAGTTAAATGAAAAACTGTTTTTT.

The chain is built from TRBV15 and TRBJ2-1, with no clear D. CDR3 length: 15 residues. The V gene lost 0 bases and the J gene lost 1 base, with 7 bases spanning the gap. Germline-derived CDR1 and CDR2 are LNHNV and YYDKDF (reference sequence). CDR3 in DNA: TGTGCCACCAGCAGAGAGCTAGTTTCCTACAATGAGCAGTTCTTC. Amino acid sequence: CATSRELVSYNEQFF.

The chain joins TRBV6-5 to TRBJ2-7; TRBD2 might be the D (6 bases). The V gene lost 7 bases and the J gene lost 4 bases, with 11 bases spanning the gap. This CDR3 has 12 residues. Germline V gives CDR1 MNHEY, CDR2 SVGAGI. CDR3 in amino acids: CASTGDMYEQYF. The CDR3 coding sequence is TGTGCCAGCACGGGGGATATGTACGAGCAGTACTTC.

This chain links TRBV24-1 with TRBJ1-2, with TRBD1 matching 7 bases. CDR1 is KGHDR, CDR2 SFDVKD, per germline. The V and J ends lost 10 bases and 5 bases, in that order; junction bases with no gene match: 12. The CDR3 runs 14 residues. The CDR3 DNA sequence: TGTGCCACTAGCAACCGGGACAGAACGTATGGCTACACCTTC. Its protein is CATSNRDRTYGYTF.

V and J are TRBV5-8 and TRBJ2-3; D may be TRBD1 (6 bases). CDR1 SGHTS and CDR2 YDEGEE come from the germline V gene. This CDR3 has 15 amino acids. V was cut by 5 bases and J by 2 bases, with 15 bases left in between. In DNA, the CDR3 is TGTGCCAGCAGTTTCAGGGGAGCCATCACAGATACGCAGTATTTT. It translates to CASSFRGAITDTQYF.

The V call is TRBV3-1 (or the pseudogene TRBV3-2), the J call TRBJ2-2; 7 bases agree with TRBD2. The junction had 10 bases not matched to a gene; V was cut back by 3 bases and J by 3 bases. From germline, CDR1 is LGHDT and CDR2 YNNKEL (reference sequence). The CDR3 loop spans 17 amino acids. The CDR3 DNA follows: TGTGCCAGCAGCCACGATAGACTAGCAGGGTACACCGGGGAGCTGTTTTTT. Its translation: CASSHDRLAGYTGELFF.

The chain uses TRBV7-2 and TRBJ2-7; the D gene is possibly TRBD1 (6 bases). Germline loops: CDR1 SGHTA, CDR2 FQGNSA. This CDR3 is built from 15 residues. Trimming removed 1 base from V and 3 bases from J, with 13 bases in between. DNA for the CDR3: TGTGCCAGCAGCTTAGTCCAGGGGAGAGTCTACGAGCAGTACTTC. Translating it yields CASSLVQGRVYEQYF.

This chain connects TRBV5-1 to TRBJ2-1, with 8 bases fitting TRBD2. Germline CDR1 SGHRS, CDR2 YFSETQ. This CDR3 comprises 16 residues. J was trimmed by 2 bases and V by 1 base; bases with no gene match: 5. The CDR3 DNA follows: TGCGCCAGCAGCTTGAGCCTAGCGGGTCCCTACAATGAGCAGTTCTTC. This translates into CASSLSLAGPYNEQFF.

The chain is built from TRBV20-1 and TRBJ1-5, with D perhaps matching TRBD1 (5 bases). With 3 bases removed from V and 0 bases from J, the gap between germline ends came to 21 bases. Germline V lookup: CDR1 DFQATT, CDR2 SNEGSKA (reference sequence). This CDR3 region has 18 residues. Here the CDR3 DNA reads TGCAGTGCTAGTATCGCGTCAGGGAGGGATTTTAGCAATCAGCCCCAGCATTTT. Translating it yields CSASIASGRDFSNQPQHF.

The chain carries TRBV12-3 or TRBV12-4 and TRBJ2-2, with 7 bases aligning to TRBD1. The CDR3 contains 13 residues. The V gene end was trimmed by 5 bases and the J gene end by 7 bases; junction bases not matched to a gene: 4. The CDR3 is CASSGQGDGELFF. The CDR3 DNA reads as TGTGCCAGCAGTGGGCAGGGGGACGGGGAGCTGTTTTTT.

This chain uses TRBV11-1 with TRBJ1-4; D might be TRBD1 (5 bases). The germline CDR1 and CDR2 sequences are SGHAT and FQDESV (reference sequence). The CDR3 loop spans 16 amino acids. With 5 bases removed from V and 3 bases from J, the gap between germline ends came to 16 bases. CDR3 nucleotides: TGTGCCAGCAGCGCATCACCAGGGTACGCTAATGAAAAACTGTTTTTT. Encoded protein: CASSASPGYANEKLFF.